These T cell receptor beta chains were read from a single sample in a study of shared clonotypes between healthy human individuals. The protocol was immunoSEQ multiplex PCR, while the TCRdb copy is restricted to in-frame clones and leaves out a portion. Here the sample spans roughly 680,000 clones, just under 75% being singletons. The sample consisted of memory CD4+ T cells sorted from blood. The receptors were gathered from a woman in her twenties or thirties in good health. Both conserved end residues are part of each CDR3. D genes are given only for firm matches. The size of a clone is reported for some rows only, either as once, few or many, or as a class for expanded clones.

j_gene | v_gene | d_gene | abundance | CDR3nt | CDR3aa
TRBJ2-7 | TRBV19 | . | few | TGTGCCAGTAGTGCCCGGGCCCCGGAGGTGTCCTACGAGCAGTACTTC | CASSARAPEVSYEQYF
TRBJ2-2 | TRBV28 | TRBD1 | once | TGTGCCAGCAGTCCGATCTCCGGGACAGGGTTCACCGGGGAGCTGTTTTTT | CASSPISGTGFTGELFF
TRBJ2-7 | TRBV7-9 | TRBD2 | . | TGTGCCAGCAGCTTGACTAGCGGGAGGGACGAGCAGTACTTC | CASSLTSGRDEQYF
TRBJ2-1 | TRBV29-1 | TRBD2 | . | TGCAGCGTTGAAGGGGGACTAGCGGCTTATTACTCCTACAATGAGCAGTTCTTC | CSVEGGLAAYYSYNEQFF
TRBJ2-5 | TRBV5-1 | . | . | TGCGCCAGCAGCGTAACCCAAGAGACCCAGTACTTC | CASSVTQETQYF
TRBJ2-2 | TRBV6-1 | . | few | TGTGCCAGCACCCTGGGGAGGCTAAACACCGGGGAGCTGTTTTTT | CASTLGRLNTGELFF
TRBJ1-1 | TRBV5-5 | TRBD1 | . | TGTGCCAGCAGCCAAGTCGACAGGGTAAGGACTGAAGCTTTCTTT | CASSQVDRVRTEAFF
TRBJ2-5 | TRBV7-9 | . | . | TGTGCCAGCAGCTTAAATACAGCTGAAGAGACCCAGTACTTC | CASSLNTAEETQYF
TRBJ2-7 | TRBV6-6 | TRBD1 | few | TGTGCCAGCAGCAAGGGACAGGGTGCGGGCTACGAGCAGTACTTC | CASSKGQGAGYEQYF
TRBJ2-1 | TRBV6-1 | TRBD2 | . | TGTGCCAGCAGTGAATCGCTAGCGGCCTCCTACAATGAGCAGTTCTTC | CASSESLAASYNEQFF
TRBJ2-3 | TRBV5-1 | . | . | TGCGCCAGCAGCTCCCAGGGATCAGATACGCAGTATTTT | CASSSQGSDTQYF
TRBJ2-1 | TRBV28 | . | few | TGTGCCAGCAGACACCGTTTGACGGGGAGCTCCTACAATGAGCAGTTCTTC | CASRHRLTGSSYNEQFF
TRBJ2-1 | TRBV29-1 | TRBD2 | . | TGCAGCGCGGGGGGGTCTATTCCCAATGAGCAGTTCTTC | CSAGGSIPNEQFF
TRBJ2-1 | TRBV5-8 | TRBD2 | . | TGTGCCAGCAGCTTGGCCGGGGGGTTCTCCTACAATGAGCAGTTCTTC | CASSLAGGFSYNEQFF
TRBJ2-4 | TRBV6-8 | . | . | TGTGCCAGCAAGAGGGAGGTTTTAGCCAAAAACATTCAGTACTTC | CASKREVLAKNIQYF
TRBJ2-7 | TRBV25-1 | . | . | TGTGCCAGCAGTGATGGCCCGGAGACTCCATTACTCAACGAGCAGTACTTC | CASSDGPETPLLNEQYF
TRBJ2-5 | TRBV11-1 | . | . | TGTGCCAGCAGCACCGGGACCCCCGGAACGGAGACCCAGTACTTC | CASSTGTPGTETQYF
TRBJ2-7 | TRBV30 | TRBD1 | once | TGTGCCCAAGTTGACGGGACAGGGACCTACGAGCAGTACTTC | CAQVDGTGTYEQYF
TRBJ1-1 | TRBV7-9 | . | . | TGTGCCAGCAGCCGAGGGGCCATGAACACTGAAGCTTTCTTT | CASSRGAMNTEAFF
TRBJ2-3 | TRBV2 | . | . | TGTGCCAGCGGGAGAGGTGTGCCAGATACGCAGTATTTT | CASGRGVPDTQYF
TRBJ2-2 | TRBV10-1 | TRBD2 | . | TGCGCCAGCAGCATCAGCGGGAGTAGCACCGGGGAGCTGTTTTTT | CASSISGSSTGELFF
TRBJ2-2 | TRBV4-1 | . | . | TGCGCCAGCAGCCAAGTCACTAATGCCTTTACCGGGGAGCTGTTTTTT | CASSQVTNAFTGELFF
TRBJ1-1 | TRBV5-1 | . | . | TGCGCCAGCAGCTTGCTCGGCAGGGAAAAGATGAACACTGAAGCTTTCTTT | CASSLLGREKMNTEAFF
TRBJ2-2 | TRBV5-1 | . | . | TGCGCCAGCAGCTTGACAGGGAAGAACACCGGGGAGCTGTTTTTT | CASSLTGKNTGELFF
TRBJ2-2 | TRBV28 | . | . | TGTGCCAGCGAAGGGGCGAACACCGGGGAGCTGTTTTTT | CASEGANTGELFF
TRBJ1-4 | TRBV30 | . | . | TGTGCCTGGGGGGGACATAAGGGTGAAAAACTGTTTTTT | CAWGGHKGEKLFF
TRBJ1-5 | TRBV19 | TRBD1 | . | TGTGCCAGTTCAACAGGGGGCGCGGGTGTTTGGGATCAGCCCCAGCATTTT | CASSTGGAGVWDQPQHF
TRBJ1-2 | TRBV6-1 | TRBD1 | . | TGTGCCAGCAGTGAGGACAGGGGGTTCTATGGCTACACCTTC | CASSEDRGFYGYTF
TRBJ2-1 | TRBV7-3 | TRBD1 | . | TGTGCCAGCAGCTTAGGGGCCAACAGGGGTGAGCAGTTCTTC | CASSLGANRGEQFF
TRBJ2-5 | TRBV7-2 | TRBD2 | . | TGTGCCAGCAGCCATCAAGCGGGACTTCAAGAGACCCAGTACTTC | CASSHQAGLQETQYF